One and the same sample provided the 24 T cell receptor beta chains below, sequenced in a study of shared clonotypes between healthy human individuals. The table came from immunoSEQ multiplex PCR; TCRdb's copy has only in-frame clones and leaves some out. The sample holds around 700,000 clones, less than 80% seen once. Sequencing was performed on memory CD4+ T cells sorted from blood. The subset here: CD45RA-negative fraction. These receptors were taken from a woman aged 30 to 39 in good health.

The chain is built from TRBV11-2 and TRBJ2-6, with TRBD1 as a possible D gene (5 bases). Germline CDR1 reads SGHAT; CDR2 reads FQNNGV. V lost 7 bases, J lost 0 bases, and 19 bases lay in between. This CDR3 is 18 amino acids long. The CDR3 coding sequence is TGTGCCAGCACCGGCCCCTCCGACAGTCTCTCTGGGGCCAACGTCCTGACTTTC. It specifies CASTGPSDSLSGANVLTF.

This clone was observed once. The chain recombines TRBV28 with TRBJ2-3, with 9 bases matching TRBD1. This CDR3 is 18 amino acids long. Losses at the gene ends were 5 bases for V and 2 bases for J; bases not matched to a gene: 14. Germline V lookup: CDR1 MDHEN, CDR2 SYDVKM. This CDR3 reads CASSLGTGGVPDTDTQYF. The CDR3, as DNA: TGTGCCAGCAGTCTCGGAACAGGGGGCGTACCTGACACAGATACGCAGTATTTT.

The chain has TRBV28 and TRBJ2-3; perhaps D is TRBD1 or TRBD2 (6 bases each). Trimming took off 3 bases at V and 1 base at J, with 11 bases between the two ends. The CDR3 has 15 residues. The germline CDR1 and CDR2 sequences are MDHEN and SYDVKM. CDR3 amino acids: CASSFGGGRTDTQYF. In nucleotides, the CDR3 is TGTGCCAGCAGTTTTGGAGGGGGGCGCACAGATACGCAGTATTTT.

This clone was counted only a few times. The chain links TRBV5-1 to TRBJ2-5; the match to TRBD1 covers 12 bases. CDR1 SGHRS and CDR2 YFSETQ come from the germline V gene. This CDR3 has 17 residues. J gave up 2 bases and V 0 bases, and 5 bases lay outside the gene matches. In nucleotides, the CDR3 is TGCGCCAGCAGCTTGGTTGGGACAGGGGGCATTCAAGAGACCCAGTACTTC. The encoded protein is CASSLVGTGGIQETQYF. Full variable domain (remainder filled in from reference TRBV5-1 and TRBJ2-5): KAGVTQTPRYLIKTRGQQVTLSCSPISGHRSVSWYQQTPGQGLQFLFEYFSETQRNKGNFPGRFSGRQFSNSRSEMNVSTLELGDSALYLCASSLVGTGGIQETQYFGPGTRLLVL.

V usage is TRBV25-1 and J usage is TRBJ2-3; 7 bases agree with TRBD2. CDR3 length: 17 amino acids. The V segment lost 3 bases and the J segment 0 bases; nucleotides outside the gene matches: 9. The germline V gene encodes CDR1 MGHDK and CDR2 SYGVNS. In DNA form, the CDR3 reads TGTGCCAGCAGTGACGAGCGGGGAATGCCTAGCACAGATACGCAGTATTTT. Its protein product is CASSDERGMPSTDTQYF.

This chain links TRBV19 with TRBJ2-5, with D possibly TRBD1 on 6 matching bases. Trimming shortened V by 5 bases and J by 1 base, and 11 bases separated the two germline ends. CDR1 LNHDA and CDR2 SQIVND come from the germline V gene (reference sequence). The CDR3 sequence is 14 residues long. In nucleotides, the CDR3 is TGTGCCAGTAGTTCAGGACAGTCCCAAGAGACCCAGTACTTC. This translates into CASSSGQSQETQYF.

This clone was observed a handful of times. The chain links TRBV15 to TRBJ2-4, with D perhaps TRBD2 (5 bases). This CDR3 is built from 18 residues. V was cut by 1 base and J by 0 bases, with 16 bases left in between. Germline-derived CDR1 and CDR2 are LNHNV and YYDKDF (reference sequence). In nucleotides, the CDR3 is TGTGCCACCAGCAGAGGGAGGCGGGCAGAGCTAGCCAAAAACATTCAGTACTTC. Protein product: CATSRGRRAELAKNIQYF.

V usage is TRBV9 and J usage is TRBJ2-1; D call uncertain. V lost 3 bases and J 4 bases, leaving 17 bases between the germline ends. Germline values: CDR1 SGDLS, CDR2 YYNGEE. The CDR3 consists of 16 residues. The CDR3 here is CASSAALRLSYNEQFF. CDR3 nucleotide sequence: TGTGCCAGCAGCGCGGCCCTGCGGCTCTCATACAATGAGCAGTTCTTC. The full variable domain, in which reference TRBV9 and TRBJ2-1 provide the parts outside the CDR3, is DSGVTQTPKHLITATGQRVTLRCSPRSGDLSVYWYQQSLDQGLQFLIQYYNGEERAKGNILERFSAQQFPDLHSELNLSSLELGDSALYFCASSAALRLSYNEQFFGPGTRLTVL.

The V call is TRBV5-1, the J call TRBJ1-4; D gene unclear. Trimming took 2 bases from V and 8 from J, leaving 13 bases between them. The germline CDR1 and CDR2 sequences are SGHRS and YFSETQ. The CDR3 runs to 14 residues. The CDR3 sequence: CASSLGPLGEKLFF. CDR3 DNA sequence: TGCGCCAGCAGCTTAGGACCCTTGGGGGAAAAACTGTTTTTT.

DNA for the CDR3: TGTGCCAGCAGCTCGGACGGGAGCTCCTACGAGCAGTACTTC. Its protein is CASSSDGSSYEQYF. The rearrangement links TRBV11-3 to TRBJ2-7; TRBD2 is a possible D gene (6 bases). The V end was cut by 4 bases, the J end by 0 bases, with 10 bases between. Germline CDR1 is SGHNT and CDR2 is YENEEA. The length of the CDR3 is 14 residues.

The rearrangement joins TRBV5-4 to TRBJ2-2; 10 bases agree with TRBD2. Trimming cost V 0 bases and J 6 bases; bases outside gene matches: 11. The CDR3 loop spans 18 amino acids. The germline V gene encodes CDR1 SGHNT and CDR2 YYREEE (reference sequence). The CDR3 nucleotides read TGTGCCAGCAGCTTGGAAGGAGCGGGAGGGCCGAAGTCCGGGGAGCTGTTTTTT. Translating it yields CASSLEGAGGPKSGELFF. The full variable domain, its missing parts supplied by reference TRBV5-4 and TRBJ2-2, is ETGVTQSPTHLIKTRGQQVTLRCSSQSGHNTVSWYQQALGQGPQFIFQYYREEENGRGNFPPRFSGLQFPNYSSELNVNALELDDSALYLCASSLEGAGGPKSGELFFGEGSRLTVL.

As to this clone: A clone one base away is much larger, so this may be a read error. Other nucleotide sequences in the sample specify the same CDR3. This chain uses TRBV5-1 with TRBJ2-3; possibly TRBD1 for D (6 bases). V was shortened by 2 bases and J by 0 bases, with 7 bases between the two germline ends. The CDR3 totals 14 residues. Germline CDR1 is SGHRS and CDR2 is YFSETQ. The DNA of the CDR3 is TGCGCCAGCAGCTTAGGACAGAGCACAGATACGCAGTATTTT. It yields the protein CASSLGQSTDTQYF.

The chain is built from TRBV6-5 and TRBJ2-5, with unresolved D. Per the germline V gene, CDR1 is MNHEY and CDR2 is SVGAGI. The CDR3 spans 15 residues. Trimming removed 6 bases from V and 3 bases from J, with 17 bases in between. CDR3 in amino acids: CASRAFSPRKETQYF. The CDR3 nucleotides are TGTGCCAGCAGGGCGTTTTCGCCGAGAAAAGAGACCCAGTACTTC.

The count of this clone is one. The chain carries TRBV18 and TRBJ2-7, with 9 bases lining up with TRBD2. The V segment lost 3 bases and the J segment 7 bases; nucleotides outside the gene matches: 16. Germline loops: CDR1 KGHSH, CDR2 LQKENI. This CDR3 is built from 17 residues. The chain's CDR3 is CASSPLAGIRQRREQYF. The DNA of the CDR3 is TGTGCCAGCTCACCGCTAGCGGGGATACGTCAACGTCGTGAGCAGTACTTC.

This clone showed up just a few times. The gene calls are TRBV21-1 and TRBJ2-7; the table gives TRBD1 as D, unverified against the DNA. TRBV21-1 is labeled a pseudogene. The CDR3 covers 14 residues. The CDR3 reads CASSKGDRGYEQYF. CDR3 DNA: TGTGCCAGCAGCAAAGGTGACAGGGGCTACGAGCAGTACTTC.

This chain joins TRBV20-1 and TRBJ2-1, with TRBD2 as a possible D gene (6 bases). Trimming removed 3 bases from V and 16 bases from J, with 16 bases in between. Germline CDR1 DFQATT, CDR2 SNEGSKA (reference sequence). The CDR3 length is 11 residues. The CDR3 protein is CSARGQAGCFF. The CDR3 bases are TGCAGTGCTAGGGGTCAGGCGGGGTGTTTCTTC.

This sequence joins TRBV7-6 and TRBJ2-7, with TRBD1 matching 11 bases. The CDR3 has 16 amino acids. From germline, CDR1 is SGHVS and CDR2 FNYEAQ. J was trimmed by 4 bases and V by 5 bases; bases with no gene match: 10. CDR3: CASSINPGTGGYEQYF. The CDR3, as DNA: TGTGCCAGCAGCATTAATCCCGGGACAGGGGGTTACGAGCAGTACTTC.

This chain connects TRBV7-3 to TRBJ2-2; D call uncertain. CDR3 length: 13 residues. V was shortened by 3 bases and J by 1 base, with 3 bases between the two germline ends. The V gene's germline CDR1 is SGHTA and CDR2 FQGTGA. The CDR3 reads CASSFGNTGELFF. CDR3 DNA: TGTGCCAGCAGCTTCGGGAACACCGGGGAGCTGTTTTTT.

The chain has TRBV5-4 and TRBJ2-1, with 10 bases aligning to TRBD1. The CDR3 has 15 amino acids. CDR1 is SGHNT and CDR2 is YYREEE in the germline V gene (reference sequence). J was trimmed by 5 bases and V by 2 bases; bases with no gene match: 4. The CDR3 here is CASSFIGTGDNEQFF. CDR3 nucleotide sequence: TGTGCCAGCAGCTTTATCGGGACAGGGGACAATGAGCAGTTCTTC.

The chain is built from TRBV19 and TRBJ2-7; no clear D gene. The germline V and J ends were trimmed by 8 bases and 2 bases, with 16 bases remaining between them. CDR3 length equals 14 residues. In germline, CDR1 is LNHDA, CDR2 SQIVND (reference sequence). Here the CDR3 DNA reads TGTGCCAGTGAACCGACTTGTATAACCTACGAGCAGTACTTC. Translation gives CASEPTCITYEQYF.

The J gene is TRBJ2-7, the V gene TRBV5-1; tentatively, D is TRBD2 (6 bases). The CDR3 has 13 amino acids. Trimming left V 1 base short and J 5 bases short, with 10 bases between. Germline V lookup: CDR1 SGHRS, CDR2 YFSETQ. For the CDR3, the DNA is TGCGCCAGCAGCTTGACGGGAGTGGACGAGCAGTACTTC. As protein: CASSLTGVDEQYF.

V and J are TRBV9 and TRBJ2-1; 9 nucleotides agree with TRBD2. This CDR3 comprises 14 residues. Germline values: CDR1 SGDLS, CDR2 YYNGEE. Losses at the gene ends were 0 bases for V and 8 bases for J; bases not matched to a gene: 3. CDR3 DNA: TGTGCCAGCAGCGTAGGAGCGGGAGGCTATGAGCAGTTCTTC. This gives the protein CASSVGAGGYEQFF. Variable domain in full (rest from reference TRBV9 and TRBJ2-1): DSGVTQTPKHLITATGQRVTLRCSPRSGDLSVYWYQQSLDQGLQFLIQYYNGEERAKGNILERFSAQQFPDLHSELNLSSLELGDSALYFCASSVGAGGYEQFFGPGTRLTVL.

The chain employs TRBV27 and TRBJ1-5; TRBD1 agrees at 9 bases. V shed 6 bases, J shed 0 bases, and the junction held 9 bases outside the gene matches. There are 17 residues in the CDR3. Germline CDR1 and CDR2: MNHEY and SMNVEV (reference sequence). The CDR3 DNA reads TGTGCCAGCAGAGGATTGGGGACAGGGTATAGCAATCAGCCCCAGCATTTT. Translation: CASRGLGTGYSNQPQHF.

The chain combines TRBV11-3 with TRBJ2-7; D unresolved. The V end was cut by 5 bases, the J end by 1 base, with 9 bases between. CDR3 length: 13 residues. Germline assignment: CDR1 SGHNT and CDR2 YENEEA. CDR3 sequence reads: CASSGKSSYEQYF. The CDR3 DNA follows: TGTGCCAGCAGCGGAAAATCTTCCTACGAGCAGTACTTC. The variable domain in full, with the rest retrieved from reference TRBV11-3 and TRBJ2-7, is EAGVVQSPRYKIIEKKQPVAFWCNPISGHNTLYWYLQNLGQGPELLIRYENEEAVDDSQLPKDRFSAERLKGVDSTLKIQPAELGDSAVYLCASSGKSSYEQYFGPGTRLTVT.